Listed here are 5 T cell receptor beta chains from one sample, sequenced in a study of blood T cell repertoires in COVID-19. The table came from immunoSEQ multiplex PCR; TCRdb's copy has only in-frame clones and leaves some out. The data hold 180,000 or so clones, with 70% to 90% observed a single time. The sequencing sample was made of peripheral blood. The origin of the receptors is a woman of 80 years or more with acute or convalescent COVID-19.

The chain employs TRBV27 and TRBJ1-1; D is possibly TRBD1 (5 bases). The length of the CDR3 is 15 residues. Trimming cost V 1 base and J 5 bases, with 14 bases left between them. Germline loops: CDR1 MNHEY, CDR2 SMNVEV (reference sequence). The CDR3 sequence: CASSLYQGAGTEAFF. CDR3 coding DNA: TGTGCCAGCAGTTTATACCAGGGAGCGGGGACTGAAGCTTTCTTT.

The V gene is TRBV7-2, the J gene TRBJ2-3; 9 bases are shared with TRBD2. This CDR3 spans 16 amino acids. Germline V gene sequence: CDR1 SGHTA, CDR2 FQGNSA. J lost 6 bases, V lost 5 bases, and 12 bases had no gene match. The CDR3: CASSVFGGRAWDTQYF. Written as DNA, the CDR3 is TGTGCCAGCAGCGTCTTTGGCGGGAGGGCCTGGGATACGCAGTATTTT.

The chain links TRBV3-1 (or the pseudogene TRBV3-2) to TRBJ2-5, with TRBD2 matching over 11 bases. V lost 4 bases to trimming and J lost 1 base; unmatched junction nucleotides: 2. In germline, CDR1 is LGHDT, CDR2 YNNKEL (reference sequence). The CDR3 is 15 amino acids. CDR3: CASSPGLAVQETQYF. The DNA of the CDR3 is TGTGCCAGCAGCCCGGGACTAGCGGTCCAAGAGACCCAGTACTTC.

J is TRBJ1-2 and V is TRBV6-1; tentative D call: TRBD1 (5 bases). The V end was cut by 6 bases, the J end by 0 bases, with 14 bases between. Germline CDR1 is MNHNS and CDR2 is SASEGT. This CDR3 has 15 amino acids. The CDR3 region has the DNA TGTGCCAGCAGCAACCCCGGGGGTTCTAACTATGGCTACACCTTC. Its protein product is CASSNPGGSNYGYTF.

The chain links TRBV9 to TRBJ1-1; 9 bases map to TRBD1. The CDR3 covers 16 residues. CDR1 SGDLS and CDR2 YYNGEE come from the germline V gene. V was clipped by 0 bases and J by 0 bases; unmatched bases: 3. CDR3 loop: CASSVDGTGMNTEAFF. Written as DNA, the CDR3 is TGTGCCAGCAGCGTAGACGGGACAGGGATGAACACTGAAGCTTTCTTT. The full variable domain, with the rest looked up from reference TRBV9 and TRBJ1-1, is DSGVTQTPKHLITATGQRVTLRCSPRSGDLSVYWYQQSLDQGLQFLIQYYNGEERAKGNILERFSAQQFPDLHSELNLSSLELGDSALYFCASSVDGTGMNTEAFFGQGTRLTVV.